These 23 T cell receptor beta chains originate from one sample sequenced in a study of T cell responses to AZD1222 COVID-19 vaccine (dated by TCRdb to 2020 to 2023). The time point label corresponds to: about 28 days (+/-7) after the second vaccine dose. Libraries were prepared through the immunoSEQ multiplex PCR assay. The clones in this table, taken by TCRdb from immuneACCESS, are in-frame only. Not every clone is retained; where verified, under half of the shortfall comes from an unresolved V gene, and the cause of the rest is unknown. For this sample the table gives 45,000 or so clones, of which around 90% were detected only once. The top ten hold 0.9% to 1.2% of the sample. Sequenced material: peripheral blood, taken 28 days after the second AZD1222 dose. These receptors were obtained from an adult who received the AZD1222 COVID-19 vaccine.

The gene calls are TRBV4-3 and TRBJ1-2; tentative D call: TRBD1 (5 bases). Germline V gives CDR1 LGHNA, CDR2 YSLEER. Trimming left V 0 bases short and J 5 bases short, with 22 bases between. This CDR3 is built from 18 residues. The CDR3 bases are TGCGCCAGCAGCCAAGATTGGGGGGGATCAACCCTATGGTATGGCTACACCTTC. This sequence encodes CASSQDWGGSTLWYGYTF.

This chain joins TRBV19 and TRBJ2-6, with D uncertain. V lost 0 bases and J 3 bases, leaving 9 bases between the germline ends. This CDR3 has 16 residues. CDR1 LNHDA and CDR2 SQIVND come from the germline V gene (reference sequence). The CDR3 bases are TGTGCCAGTAGTATAGATCTTACAGTTGGGGCCAACGTCCTGACTTTC. Translation: CASSIDLTVGANVLTF.

The chain has TRBV30 and TRBJ1-2, with a possible D match to TRBD1 (5 bases). The CDR3 contains 13 residues. Germline-derived CDR1 and CDR2 are GTSNPN and SVGIG (reference sequence). Deletions cut 8 bases from V and 0 bases from J, with 13 bases between. In DNA, the CDR3 is TGTGCCGGACACGGGGGGTCTAACTATGGCTACACCTTC. Encoded protein: CAGHGGSNYGYTF.

This clone was seen more than once but under ten times. The gene calls are TRBV15 and TRBJ1-4; no firm D call. From germline, CDR1 is LNHNV and CDR2 YYDKDF (reference sequence). The length of the CDR3 is 15 residues. The V and J ends lost 5 bases and 6 bases respectively, with 16 bases between them. The CDR3 spells CATSRSQKGDEKLFF. Here the CDR3 DNA reads TGTGCCACCAGCCGTAGCCAAAAAGGAGATGAAAAACTGTTTTTT.

This chain uses TRBV30 with TRBJ2-7, with D perhaps TRBD1 (6 bases). The CDR3 runs to 13 residues. Looked up from germline, CDR1 is GTSNPN and CDR2 is SVGIG (reference sequence). The V and J ends lost 3 bases and 0 bases respectively, with 9 bases between them. The CDR3: CAWSEQGSYEQYF. CDR3 bases: TGTGCCTGGAGCGAACAGGGCTCCTACGAGCAGTACTTC. The full variable domain, with the rest looked up from reference TRBV30 and TRBJ2-7, is SQTIHQWPATLVQPVGSPLSLECTVEGTSNPNLYWYRQAAGRGLQLLFYSVGIGQISSEVPQNLSASRPQDRQFILSSKKLLLSDSGFYLCAWSEQGSYEQYFGPGTRLTVT.

J is TRBJ1-2 and V is TRBV3-1 (or the pseudogene TRBV3-2); 8 nucleotides align to TRBD1. Germline-derived CDR1 and CDR2 are LGHDT and YNNKEL (reference sequence). The CDR3 has 14 amino acids. V was clipped by 4 bases and J by 4 bases; unmatched bases: 5. CDR3 DNA: TGTGCCAGCAGCCTGGACAGGGAGGTCTATGGCTACACCTTC. The encoded protein is CASSLDREVYGYTF.

This sequence joins TRBV5-1 and TRBJ1-3; D not certain. This CDR3 has 13 residues. Germline V lookup: CDR1 SGHRS, CDR2 YFSETQ. V was clipped by 5 bases and J by 0 bases, with 6 bases between them. The CDR3 DNA sequence: TGCGCCAGCAGTATAAGCTCTGGAAACACCATATATTTT. Amino acids: CASSISSGNTIYF.

This clone was recorded once. The gene calls are TRBV2 and TRBJ2-7; a possible D gene is TRBD2 (6 bases). Germline V CDR1 and CDR2: SNHLY, FYNNEI. Trimming left V 7 bases short and J 0 bases short, with 16 bases between. The CDR3 is 15 amino acids. The CDR3 coding sequence is TGTGCCAGCAAGGAGGAGGGGATGAGCTCCTACGAGCAGTACTTC. Translated, it gives CASKEEGMSSYEQYF.

The gene calls are TRBV30 and TRBJ2-7; 11 bases are shared with TRBD1. The CDR3 contains 16 residues. The V and J ends lost 4 bases and 7 bases, in that order; junction bases with no gene match: 15. Looked up from germline, CDR1 is GTSNPN and CDR2 is SVGIG (reference sequence). CDR3 bases: TGTGCCTGGAACCCCCCTTGGACAGGGGGCGCTGGGGAGCAGTACTTC. Residues: CAWNPPWTGGAGEQYF.

This clone was detected only a few times. This chain joins TRBV7-6 and TRBJ2-5; no firm D call. Trimming took 0 bases from V and 5 from J, leaving 16 bases between them. The CDR3 runs 16 residues. Germline CDR1 and CDR2: SGHVS and FNYEAQ. The CDR3 loop reads CASSLARTLLRETQYF. Written as DNA, the CDR3 is TGTGCCAGCAGCTTAGCGAGGACCCTATTGAGGGAGACCCAGTACTTC.

The gene calls are TRBV4-1 and TRBJ1-3; D might be TRBD1 (6 bases). V shed 7 bases and J shed 0 bases, with 16 bases lying between them. The CDR3 spans 16 residues. Germline V gene lookup returns CDR1 MGHRA and CDR2 YSYEKL. The DNA for the CDR3 is TGCGCCAGCACCGCGACAGGTGTGATCTCTGGAAACACCATATATTTT. Translated, it gives CASTATGVISGNTIYF.

This CDR3 is CASSETGGSYEQYF. Written as DNA, the CDR3 is TGTGCCAGCAGTGAAACAGGGGGCTCCTACGAGCAGTACTTC. The rearrangement joins TRBV2 to TRBJ2-7; 8 bases map to TRBD1. The V gene end was trimmed by 2 bases and the J gene end by 0 bases; junction bases not matched to a gene: 0. This CDR3 region has 14 residues. Germline V gene lookup returns CDR1 SNHLY and CDR2 FYNNEI.

The chain links TRBV5-4 to TRBJ2-7, with D tentatively TRBD1 (5 bases). V was shortened by 6 bases and J by 1 base, with 11 bases between the two germline ends. CDR1 and CDR2 from the germline V gene are SGHNT and YYREEE (reference sequence). This CDR3 region has 13 residues. CDR3 loop: CASNFQGSYEQYF. CDR3 coding DNA: TGTGCCAGCAACTTTCAGGGATCCTACGAGCAGTACTTC.

The chain has TRBV6-5 and TRBJ1-3, with 9 bases fitting TRBD1. The CDR3 has 15 residues. The germline gives CDR1 MNHEY, CDR2 SVGAGI. V lost 9 bases and J lost 3; bases outside the gene matches: 9. The CDR3 region has the DNA TGTGCCAGTACCACAGGGGGCTATGTTGGAAACACCATATATTTT. As protein: CASTTGGYVGNTIYF.

The chain links TRBV3-1 (or the pseudogene TRBV3-2) to TRBJ2-7; D is unresolved. Deletions cut 0 bases from V and 5 bases from J, with 5 bases between. This CDR3 spans 12 amino acids. Germline assignment: CDR1 LGHDT and CDR2 YNNKEL (reference sequence). The CDR3 bases are TGTGCCAGCAGCCAAGATTGGAACGAGCAGTACTTC. Translation: CASSQDWNEQYF.

The gene calls are TRBV19 and TRBJ2-3; 12 bases are a match to TRBD2. CDR3 length: 17 residues. The V gene's germline CDR1 is LNHDA and CDR2 SQIVND (reference sequence). Trimming cost V 6 bases and J 1 base; bases outside gene matches: 8. The CDR3 is CASRRTSGKAGTDTQYF. In DNA form, the CDR3 reads TGTGCCAGTAGAAGGACTAGCGGGAAGGCTGGCACAGATACGCAGTATTTT.

The V call is TRBV18, the J call TRBJ2-7, with 12 bases matching TRBD2. Germline CDR1 KGHSH, CDR2 LQKENI. This CDR3 region has 15 residues. The junction had 5 bases not matched to a gene; V was cut back by 4 bases and J by 4 bases. The CDR3 coding sequence is TGTGCCAGCTCACTGACTAGCGGGAGATCGTACGAGCAGTACTTC. Encoded protein: CASSLTSGRSYEQYF. The entire variable domain, with the rest obtained from reference TRBV18 and TRBJ2-7, is as follows: NAGVMQNPRHLVRRRGQEARLRCSPMKGHSHVYWYRQLPEEGLKFMVYLQKENIIDESGMPKERFSAEFPKEGPSILRIQQVVRGDSAAYFCASSLTSGRSYEQYFGPGTRLTVT.

The chain is built from TRBV18 and TRBJ2-5; the D gene is possibly TRBD1 (6 bases). Germline-derived CDR1 and CDR2 are KGHSH and LQKENI. V shed 4 bases and J shed 2 bases, with 14 bases lying between them. The CDR3 sequence is 15 residues long. The CDR3 sequence is CASSLSTGPQETQYF. The CDR3 DNA reads as TGTGCCAGCTCACTTTCGACAGGTCCTCAAGAGACCCAGTACTTC.

The chain joins TRBV4-1 to TRBJ2-1; D uncertain. Trimming stripped 2 bases from V and 0 bases from J, with 14 bases between. Germline lookup yields CDR1 MGHRA and CDR2 YSYEKL. The CDR3 length is 17 residues. CDR3 nucleotide sequence: TGCGCCAGCAGCCAATTAGCTATTAGGAGCTCCTACAATGAGCAGTTCTTC. Protein sequence: CASSQLAIRSSYNEQFF.

This chain joins TRBV6-5 and TRBJ1-2; 9 bases align to TRBD1. This CDR3 region has 13 residues. Germline loops: CDR1 MNHEY, CDR2 SVGAGI. V shed 5 bases and J 4 bases; nucleotides not matched to a gene: 2. In DNA, the CDR3 is TGTGCCAGCAGTCACAGGGGGCCCTATGGCTACACCTTC. This encodes CASSHRGPYGYTF.

The chain employs TRBV4-1 and TRBJ2-3, with D maybe TRBD2 (5 bases). The CDR3 spans 15 residues. V lost 0 bases to trimming and J lost 4 bases, with 11 bases between them. In germline, CDR1 is MGHRA, CDR2 YSYEKL. CDR3 nucleotides: TGCGCCAGCAGCCAAGATCACGGGATAGCAGATACGCAGTATTTT. Amino acids: CASSQDHGIADTQYF.

The chain couples TRBV2 to TRBJ1-5; 8 nucleotides match TRBD1. J lost 3 bases, V lost 3 bases, and 1 base had no gene match. Germline V gene data show CDR1 as SNHLY and CDR2 as FYNNEI. CDR3 length: 14 residues. CDR3 protein: CASSETGANQPQHF. The CDR3 DNA reads TGTGCCAGCAGTGAGACAGGGGCCAATCAGCCCCAGCATTTT.

The rearrangement uses TRBV27 and TRBJ1-5; perhaps TRBD1 as D (5 bases). Germline V CDR1 and CDR2: MNHEY, SMNVEV (reference sequence). V gave up 2 bases and J gave up 0 bases, with 8 bases separating them. The CDR3 extends over 15 amino acids. The CDR3 region has the DNA TGTGCCAGCAGTTTAGGGACTGCTAGCAATCAGCCCCAGCATTTT. This gives the protein CASSLGTASNQPQHF.